A single sample gave rise to the 9 T cell receptor beta chains below, sequenced in a study of blood T cell repertoires in COVID-19. Data came from immunoSEQ multiplex PCR; TCRdb stores just in-frame clones and leaves some out. Among roughly 32,000 clones listed, 80% to 90% were seen once. The sample taken for sequencing was peripheral blood. Receptors were obtained from a man in his 60s with active COVID-19.

V is TRBV7-9 and J is TRBJ2-3, with 10 bases lining up with TRBD2. With 5 bases clipped from V and 1 base from J, the junction kept 6 bases outside the gene matches. CDR1 and CDR2 from the germline V gene are SEHNR and FQNEAQ (reference sequence). The CDR3 runs 16 residues. This chain's CDR3 is CASSPSGGAGTDTQYF. Written as DNA, the CDR3 is TGTGCCAGCAGCCCCAGCGGGGGGGCAGGCACAGATACGCAGTATTTT.

The CDR3 reads CASSDGQKLNTEAFF. The CDR3 DNA sequence: TGTGCCAGCAGTGACGGACAGAAACTGAACACTGAAGCTTTCTTT. The chain employs TRBV2 and TRBJ1-1, with D possibly matching TRBD1 (6 bases). From germline, CDR1 is SNHLY and CDR2 FYNNEI. V shed 3 bases and J shed 0 bases, with 11 bases lying between them. This CDR3 has 15 amino acids.

The V call is TRBV5-6, the J call TRBJ2-3, with D possibly being TRBD2 (6 bases). The germline V and J ends were trimmed by 0 bases and 6 bases, with 11 bases remaining between them. Germline V gene lookup returns CDR1 SGHDT and CDR2 YYEEEE. The CDR3 consists of 14 residues. The CDR3 DNA reads TGTGCCAGCAGCTTGGTCGGGGGTAGTGATACGCAGTATTTT. Translation gives CASSLVGGSDTQYF.

This rearrangement joins TRBV11-2 to TRBJ2-7; D is possibly TRBD2 (6 bases). Deletions cut 5 bases from V and 5 bases from J, with 10 bases between. CDR1 is SGHAT, CDR2 FQNNGV, per germline. The CDR3 sequence is 12 residues long. The chain's CDR3 is CASSLTRNEQYF. CDR3 sequence (DNA): TGTGCCAGCAGCCTGACTAGAAACGAGCAGTACTTC.

V gene TRBV9 combines with J gene TRBJ2-3; maybe TRBD2 (5 bases). In germline, CDR1 is SGDLS, CDR2 YYNGEE. The CDR3 has 15 residues. Trimming took off 0 bases at V and 4 bases at J, with 12 bases between the two ends. This CDR3 reads CASSVEGVRSDTQYF. For the CDR3, the DNA is TGTGCCAGCAGCGTAGAGGGAGTTCGATCAGATACGCAGTATTTT.

The J gene is TRBJ2-1, the V gene TRBV15; 14 bases agree with TRBD2. The CDR3 runs 18 residues. CDR1 is LNHNV, CDR2 YYDKDF, per germline (reference sequence). V was clipped by 3 bases and J by 3 bases; unmatched bases: 7. The DNA for the CDR3 is TGTGCCACCAGCAGGACTAGCGGGAGGGCCCTCTTCTACAATGAGCAGTTCTTC. Its translation: CATSRTSGRALFYNEQFF.

V usage is TRBV30 and J usage is TRBJ2-7, with D perhaps TRBD2 (6 bases). CDR1 GTSNPN and CDR2 SVGIG come from the germline V gene (reference sequence). The V end lost 0 bases, the J end lost 5 bases, and 14 bases lay between the germline ends. The CDR3 contains 14 residues. The CDR3 DNA sequence: TGTGCCTGGAGTGTGGCGGGATTAGGGAACGAGCAGTACTTC. Translation: CAWSVAGLGNEQYF.

The rearrangement uses TRBV27 and TRBJ2-7; D may be TRBD2 (6 bases). The ends were cut back, 7 bases at V and 2 bases at J, with 18 bases in the middle. CDR3 length: 15 amino acids. The germline gives CDR1 MNHEY, CDR2 SMNVEV (reference sequence). CDR3 bases: TGTGCCAGCACCCCCACCGCGGCGGGAACCTACGAGCAGTACTTC. Translating gives CASTPTAAGTYEQYF.

J is TRBJ2-7 and V is TRBV19, with 9 bases lining up with TRBD2. V was pared by 4 bases and J by 0 bases, with 7 bases of the junction left unmatched. Germline V CDR1 and CDR2: LNHDA, SQIVND (reference sequence). The CDR3 is 16 amino acids. CDR3: CASSTSAGGSSYEQYF. DNA for the CDR3: TGTGCCAGTAGTACCTCAGCGGGGGGCAGCTCCTACGAGCAGTACTTC.